What follows is one T cell receptor (beta chain) and its context. J gave up 3 bases and V 4 bases, and 8 bases lay outside the gene matches. The CDR3 runs to 16 residues. CDR1 is SGHAT, CDR2 FQNNGV, per germline. The sample originates from a study of blood T cell repertoires in COVID-19. For the study at large: The study drew acute and convalescent COVID-19 samples from the United States, Italy and Spain. PBMCs, B-cell-depleted T cells, or T cells provided the cDNA or gDNA that made up the material.

Original analysis: Reference gene primer amplification gave nucleated cell count estimates. The table came from immunoSEQ multiplex PCR; TCRdb's copy has only in-frame clones and leaves some out. Clone size and V and J calls were adopted from that table, with D and trimming inferred from the DNA. The repertoire holds approximately 240,000 clones, with roughly 84% as singletons. Sequenced sample: peripheral blood. The gene calls are TRBV11-2 and TRBJ2-1; 8 bases fit TRBD2. The TCR was taken from a woman in her forties with active or convalescent COVID-19. The CDR3 loop is CASSYAGGAGYNEQFF. CDR3 DNA: TGTGCCAGCAGCTATGCCGGGGGGGCAGGCTACAATGAGCAGTTCTTC.